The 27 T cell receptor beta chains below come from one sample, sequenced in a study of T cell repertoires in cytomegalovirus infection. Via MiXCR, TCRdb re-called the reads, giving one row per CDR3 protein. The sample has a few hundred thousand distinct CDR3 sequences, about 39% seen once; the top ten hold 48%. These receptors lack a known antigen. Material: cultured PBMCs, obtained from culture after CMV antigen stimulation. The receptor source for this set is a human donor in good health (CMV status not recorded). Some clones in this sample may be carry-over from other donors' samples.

CDR3 nucleotides: TGTGCCAGCAGAGAACCGGGACTAGCGGGAGTCGATGAGCAGTTCTTC. Translation: CASREPGLAGVDEQFF. The chain combines TRBV25-1 with TRBJ2-1; 14 positions match TRBD2. The CDR3 is 16 residues long. Losses at the gene ends were 6 bases for V and 8 bases for J; bases not matched to a gene: 9. Germline lookup yields CDR1 MGHDK and CDR2 SYGVNS.

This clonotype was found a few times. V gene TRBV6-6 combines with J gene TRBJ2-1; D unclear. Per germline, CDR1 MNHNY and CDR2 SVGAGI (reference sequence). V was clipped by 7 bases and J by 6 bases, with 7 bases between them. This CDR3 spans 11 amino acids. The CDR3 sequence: CASTGTNEQFF. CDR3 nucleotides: TGTGCCAGCACCGGAACCAATGAGCAGTTCTTC.

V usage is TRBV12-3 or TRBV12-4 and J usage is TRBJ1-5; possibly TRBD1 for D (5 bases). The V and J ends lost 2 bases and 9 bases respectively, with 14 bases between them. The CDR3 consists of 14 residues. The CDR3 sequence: CASSLRAGSAPQHF. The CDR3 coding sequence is TGTGCCAGCAGTTTACGGGCAGGGTCGGCGCCCCAGCATTTT.

DNA for the CDR3: TGCGCCAGCAGCTCGGGAAGTCGAGGTACAACCCACGAGCAGTACTTC. The encoded protein is CASSSGSRGTTHEQYF. This chain uses TRBV5-1 with TRBJ2-7; tentative D call: TRBD2 (5 bases). Germline V gene data show CDR1 as SGHRS and CDR2 as YFSETQ. The CDR3 consists of 16 residues. Between the trimmed V and J ends, which lost 3 bases and 5 bases, there was a span of 21 bases.

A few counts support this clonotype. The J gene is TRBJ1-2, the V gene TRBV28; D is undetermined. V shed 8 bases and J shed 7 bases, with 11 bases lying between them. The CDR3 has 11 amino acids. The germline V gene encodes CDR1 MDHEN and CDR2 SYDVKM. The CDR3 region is CASGREGGYTF. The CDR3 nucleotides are TGTGCCAGCGGAAGGGAGGGTGGCTACACCTTC.

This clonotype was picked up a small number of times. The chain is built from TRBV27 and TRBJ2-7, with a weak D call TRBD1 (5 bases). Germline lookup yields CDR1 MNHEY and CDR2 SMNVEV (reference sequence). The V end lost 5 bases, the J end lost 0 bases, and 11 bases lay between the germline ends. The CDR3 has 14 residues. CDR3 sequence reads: CASSAGPGSYEQYF. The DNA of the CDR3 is TGTGCCAGCAGTGCAGGGCCCGGCTCCTACGAGCAGTACTTC.

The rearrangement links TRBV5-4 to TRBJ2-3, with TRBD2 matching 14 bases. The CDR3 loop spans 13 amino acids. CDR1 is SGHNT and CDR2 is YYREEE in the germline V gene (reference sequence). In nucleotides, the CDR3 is TGTGCTACGGGACTAGCGGGAGCAGATACGCAGTATTTT. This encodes CATGLAGADTQYF.

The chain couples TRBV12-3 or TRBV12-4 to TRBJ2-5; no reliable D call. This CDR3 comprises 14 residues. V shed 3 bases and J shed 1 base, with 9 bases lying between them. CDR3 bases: TGTGCCAGCAGTTTTTGGGGTTCCCAAGAGACCCAGTACTTC. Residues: CASSFWGSQETQYF.

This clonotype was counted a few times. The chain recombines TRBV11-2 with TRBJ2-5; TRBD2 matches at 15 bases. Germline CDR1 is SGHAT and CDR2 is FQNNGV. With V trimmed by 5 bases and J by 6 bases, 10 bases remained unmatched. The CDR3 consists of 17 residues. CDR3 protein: CASSPTGLAGGPQTQYF. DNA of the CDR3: TGTGCCAGCAGCCCTACAGGACTAGCGGGGGGGCCGCAGACCCAGTACTTC.

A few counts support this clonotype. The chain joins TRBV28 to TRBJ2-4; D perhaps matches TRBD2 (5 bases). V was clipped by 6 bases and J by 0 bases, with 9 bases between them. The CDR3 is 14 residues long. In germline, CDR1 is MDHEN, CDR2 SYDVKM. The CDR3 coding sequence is TGTGCCAGCAGCTCGGGGTTAGCCAAAAACATTCAGTACTTC. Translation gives CASSSGLAKNIQYF. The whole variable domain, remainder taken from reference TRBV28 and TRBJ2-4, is DVKVTQSSRYLVKRTGEKVFLECVQDMDHENMFWYRQDPGLGLRLIYFSYDVKMKEKGDIPEGYSVSREKKERFSLILESASTNQTSMYLCASSSGLAKNIQYFGAGTRLSVL.

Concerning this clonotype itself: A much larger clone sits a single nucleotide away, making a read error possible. The CDR3 loop reads CASTRTENTEAFF. The CDR3, as DNA: TGTGCCAGCACCCGAACAGAGAACACTGAAGCTTTCTTT. The V and J genes are TRBV12-3 or TRBV12-4 and TRBJ1-1; D call uncertain. The length of the CDR3 is 13 residues. The V gene lost 7 bases and the J gene lost 1 base, with 10 bases spanning the gap.

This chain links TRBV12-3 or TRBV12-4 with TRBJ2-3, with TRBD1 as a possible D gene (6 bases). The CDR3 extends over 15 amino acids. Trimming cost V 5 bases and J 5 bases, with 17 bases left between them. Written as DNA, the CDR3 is TGTGCCAGCAGTCCAACCCCCCCACAGGGAGATACGCAGTATTTT. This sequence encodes CASSPTPPQGDTQYF.

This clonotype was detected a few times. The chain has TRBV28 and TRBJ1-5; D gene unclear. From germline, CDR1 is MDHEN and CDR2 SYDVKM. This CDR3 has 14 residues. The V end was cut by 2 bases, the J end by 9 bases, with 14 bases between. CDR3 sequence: CASSLIGNPRPQHF. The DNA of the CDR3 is TGTGCCAGCAGTTTAATTGGGAATCCGCGGCCCCAGCATTTT.

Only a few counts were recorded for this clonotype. CDR3: CASSDPVVGRNEQFF. The DNA for the CDR3 is TGCGCCAGCAGTGATCCCGTAGTAGGGCGCAATGAGCAGTTCTTC. This rearrangement joins TRBV10-1 to TRBJ2-1; D is ambiguous. CDR3 size: 15 residues. Germline loops: CDR1 WNHNN, CDR2 SYGVQD (reference sequence). V was clipped by 3 bases and J by 6 bases, with 15 bases between them.

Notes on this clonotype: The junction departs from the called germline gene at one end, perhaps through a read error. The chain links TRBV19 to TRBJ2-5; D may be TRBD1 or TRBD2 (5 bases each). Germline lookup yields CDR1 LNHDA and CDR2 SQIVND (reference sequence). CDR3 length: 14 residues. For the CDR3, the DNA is TGTGCCACCTTGAAACCAGGGCGAGGGGAGACCCGGTACTTC. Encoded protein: CATLKPGRGETRYF. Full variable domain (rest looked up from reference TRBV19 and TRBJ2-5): DGGITQSPKYLFRKEGQNVTLSCEQNLNHDAMYWYRQDPGQGLRLIYYSQIVNDFQKGDIAEGYSVSREKKESFPLTVTSAQKNPTAFYLCATLKPGRGETRYFGPGTRLLVL.

The CDR3 reads CASSSTFGGAGEGEQFF. CDR3 sequence (DNA): TGCGCCAGCAGCTCCACCTTCGGTGGAGCGGGAGAGGGTGAGCAGTTCTTC. The V call is TRBV4-1, the J call TRBJ2-1, with 8 bases lining up with TRBD2. V gave up 5 bases and J gave up 9 bases; unmatched junction bases: 18. Germline assignment: CDR1 MGHRA and CDR2 YSYEKL. The CDR3 runs 17 residues.

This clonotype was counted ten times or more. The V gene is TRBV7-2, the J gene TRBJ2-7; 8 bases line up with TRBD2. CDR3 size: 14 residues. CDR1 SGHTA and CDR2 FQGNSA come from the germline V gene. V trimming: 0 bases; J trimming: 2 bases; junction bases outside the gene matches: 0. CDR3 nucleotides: TGTGCCAGCAGCTTAGCTAGCGGGGCCTACGAGCAGTACTTC. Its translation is CASSLASGAYEQYF.

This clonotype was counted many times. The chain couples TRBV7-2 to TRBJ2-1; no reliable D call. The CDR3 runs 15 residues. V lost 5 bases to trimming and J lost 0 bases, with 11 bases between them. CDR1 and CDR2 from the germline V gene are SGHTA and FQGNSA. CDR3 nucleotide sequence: TGTGCCAGCAGCCCTCTGCCGAGCTCCTACAATGAGCAGTTCTTC. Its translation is CASSPLPSSYNEQFF.

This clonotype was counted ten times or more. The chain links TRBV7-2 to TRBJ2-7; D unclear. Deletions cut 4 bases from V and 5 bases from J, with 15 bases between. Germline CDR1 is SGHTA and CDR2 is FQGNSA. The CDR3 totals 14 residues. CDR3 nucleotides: TGTGCCAGCAGCTGGACCCAACTTATCAACGAGCAGTACTTC. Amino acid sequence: CASSWTQLINEQYF.

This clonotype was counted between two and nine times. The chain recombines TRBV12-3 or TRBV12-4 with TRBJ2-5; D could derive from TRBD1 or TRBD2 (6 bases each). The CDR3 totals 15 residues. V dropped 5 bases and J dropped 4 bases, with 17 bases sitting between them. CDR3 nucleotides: TGTGCCAGCAGTACCTACGACAGGCGGGGAGAGACCCAGTACTTC. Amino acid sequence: CASSTYDRRGETQYF.

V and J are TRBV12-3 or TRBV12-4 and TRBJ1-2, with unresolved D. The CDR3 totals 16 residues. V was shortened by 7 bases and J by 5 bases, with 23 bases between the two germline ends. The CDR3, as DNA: TGTGCCAGCACCAATTCGGGAGCAGGCGTGTTATATGGCTACACCTTC. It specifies CASTNSGAGVLYGYTF.

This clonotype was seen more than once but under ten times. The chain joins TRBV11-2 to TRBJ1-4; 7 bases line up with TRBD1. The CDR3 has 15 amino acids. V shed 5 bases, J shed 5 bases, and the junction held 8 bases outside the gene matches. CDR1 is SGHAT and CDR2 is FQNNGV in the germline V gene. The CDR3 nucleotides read TGTGCCAGCAGCAGGACCGGGACAGTGAATGAAAAACTGTTTTTT. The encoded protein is CASSRTGTVNEKLFF.

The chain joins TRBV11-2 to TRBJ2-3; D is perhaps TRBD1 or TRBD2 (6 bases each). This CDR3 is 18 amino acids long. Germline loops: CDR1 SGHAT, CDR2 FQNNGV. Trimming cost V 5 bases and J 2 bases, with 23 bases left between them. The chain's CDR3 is CASSPVRGVKTTTDTQYF. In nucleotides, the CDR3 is TGTGCCAGCAGCCCCGTTAGGGGGGTAAAGACCACCACAGATACGCAGTATTTT.

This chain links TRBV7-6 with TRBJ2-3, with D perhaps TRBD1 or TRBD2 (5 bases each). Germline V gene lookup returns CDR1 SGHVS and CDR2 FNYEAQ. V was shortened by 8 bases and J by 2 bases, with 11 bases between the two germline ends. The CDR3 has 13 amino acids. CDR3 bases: TGTGCCAGCGGGACGAGAGCCACAGATACGCAGTATTTT. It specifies CASGTRATDTQYF.

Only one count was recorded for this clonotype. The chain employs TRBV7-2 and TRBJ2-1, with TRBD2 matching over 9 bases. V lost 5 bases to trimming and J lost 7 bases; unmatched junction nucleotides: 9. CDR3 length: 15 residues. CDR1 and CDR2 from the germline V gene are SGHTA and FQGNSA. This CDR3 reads CASSPLAGSVNEQFF. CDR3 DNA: TGTGCCAGCAGCCCTCTAGCGGGGTCGGTAAATGAGCAGTTCTTC.

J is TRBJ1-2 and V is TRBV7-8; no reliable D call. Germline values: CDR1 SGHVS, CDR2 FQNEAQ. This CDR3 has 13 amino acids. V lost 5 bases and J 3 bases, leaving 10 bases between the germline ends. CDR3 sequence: CASSLLGDYGYTF. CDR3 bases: TGTGCCAGCAGCCTACTTGGGGACTATGGCTACACCTTC.

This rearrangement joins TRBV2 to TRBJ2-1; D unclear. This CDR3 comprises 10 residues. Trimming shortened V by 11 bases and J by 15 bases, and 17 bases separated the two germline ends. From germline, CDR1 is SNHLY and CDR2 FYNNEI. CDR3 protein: CAAQRYFPFF. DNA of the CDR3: TGTGCCGCGCAGAGGTATTTCCCGTTCTTC.